This T cell receptor (beta chain) was captured in a study of blood T cell repertoires in COVID-19. Using immunoSEQ multiplex PCR, the repertoire was profiled, and TCRdb retains in-frame clones only, with some absent. Of around 29,000 clones listed, over 75% are singletons. The source of this sequence is a man aged 55 to 69 with acute or convalescent COVID-19. Source material: peripheral blood.

CDR3 residues: CASSFLREDYGYTF. CDR3 DNA: TGTGCCAGCAGCTTCCTCAGGGAAGACTATGGCTACACCTTC. This sequence joins TRBV7-9 and TRBJ1-2, with D perhaps matching TRBD1 (5 bases). V dropped 3 bases and J dropped 3 bases, with 11 bases sitting between them. This CDR3 is built from 14 residues. CDR1 and CDR2 (germline): SEHNR, FQNEAQ (reference sequence).